This T cell receptor (beta chain) was captured by sequencing in a study of beta chain features in type 1 diabetes. In regard to this clone: Its antigen is not known.

In germline, CDR1 is WSHSY, CDR2 SAAADI. The CDR3 length is 13 residues. The V gene lost 5 bases and the J gene lost 1 base, with 8 bases spanning the gap. Study-wide findings and caveats: Moderately but significantly shorter TCRB CDR3s were found in Type 1 diabetes patients in all four CD4+ subsets. Short templates might get an advantage during PCR, and this would be equal in patients and controls.

Expressed TCRB transcripts were sequenced after all isolated RNA was converted to cDNA. Data came from immunoSEQ multiplex PCR; TCRdb stores just in-frame clones and leaves some out. The sample yields 65,000 to 85,000 clones, 45% to 50% seen once. The purity of all sorted populations exceeded 98%. V is TRBV10-2 and J is TRBJ1-1; the D is unclear. Sequencing input: central memory CD4+ T cells from blood. This TCR was sampled from a young man with type 1 diabetes. The CDR3 DNA reads TGCGCCAGCAGTAATACACCGAACACTGAAGCTTTCTTT. It translates to CASSNTPNTEAFF.